This T cell receptor (beta chain) derives from a study of T cell changes during pregnancy in multiple sclerosis. Trimming took 10 bases from V and 5 from J, leaving 10 bases between them. CDR3 length: 11 amino acids. The V gene's germline CDR1 is MNHNY and CDR2 SVGAGI (reference sequence). Sequenced by immunoSEQ multiplex PCR; TCRdb stores in-frame clones only, minus some. The sample includes around 50,000 clones, 93% of them seen just once. The TCR was taken from a female donor with multiple sclerosis, enrolled in a pregnancy study. Here the sequenced sample was CD8+ T cells from peripheral blood mononuclear cells, taken in the second trimester of pregnancy. The V and J genes are TRBV6-6 and TRBJ2-3; D is perhaps TRBD1 (6 bases). Here the CDR3 reads CATRGGDTQYF. Here the CDR3 DNA reads TGTGCCACTCGAGGGGGAGATACGCAGTATTTT.